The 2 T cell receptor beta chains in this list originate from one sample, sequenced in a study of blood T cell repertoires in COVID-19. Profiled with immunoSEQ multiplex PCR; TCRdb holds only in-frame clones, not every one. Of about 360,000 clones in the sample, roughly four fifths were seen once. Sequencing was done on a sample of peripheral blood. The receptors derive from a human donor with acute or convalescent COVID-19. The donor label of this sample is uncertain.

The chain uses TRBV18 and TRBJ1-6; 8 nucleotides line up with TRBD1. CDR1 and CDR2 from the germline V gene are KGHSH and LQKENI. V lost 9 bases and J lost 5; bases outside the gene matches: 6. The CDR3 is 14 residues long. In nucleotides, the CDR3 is TGTGCCAGTTCGGGACAGGTCGATAATTCACCCCTCCACTTT. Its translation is CASSGQVDNSPLHF.

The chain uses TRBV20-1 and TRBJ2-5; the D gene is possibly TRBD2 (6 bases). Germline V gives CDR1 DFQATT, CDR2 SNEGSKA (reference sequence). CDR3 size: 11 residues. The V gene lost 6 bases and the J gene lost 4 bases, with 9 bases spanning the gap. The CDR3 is CSAGGGETQYF. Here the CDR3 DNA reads TGCAGTGCCGGGGGAGGAGAGACCCAGTACTTC.